The subject of this entry is one T cell receptor (beta chain). The sample belongs to a study of T cell responses to AZD1222 COVID-19 vaccine. Profiled with immunoSEQ multiplex PCR; TCRdb holds only in-frame clones, not every one. Of roughly 120,000 clones listed, about 85% were seen once; the top ten hold over 5.5%. V was shortened by 1 base and J by 2 bases, with 5 bases between the two germline ends. The CDR3 sequence is 14 residues long. Looked up from germline, CDR1 is SNHLY and CDR2 is FYNNEI. The sample consisted of peripheral blood, taken on day 0 of AZD1222 vaccination. V and J are TRBV2 and TRBJ2-2; D gene uncertain. The sequence was obtained from an adult in good health. The CDR3 spells CASSEDLNTGELFF. The CDR3 DNA follows: TGTGCCAGCAGTGAAGACCTTAACACCGGGGAGCTGTTTTTT.